This entry describes one T cell receptor beta chain. Germline CDR1 and CDR2: MDHEN and SYDVKM. V dropped 5 bases and J dropped 3 bases, with 11 bases sitting between them. CDR3 length: 13 residues. The sample belongs to a study of blood T cell repertoires in COVID-19. The assay was immunoSEQ multiplex PCR, and TCRdb's table has in-frame clones only and misses some. The sample consists of roughly 230,000 clones, around four fifths of them appearing once. V gene TRBV28 combines with J gene TRBJ2-7; no definite D call. This receptor was taken from a man aged 40-50 years with active or convalescent COVID-19. The sequencing sample was made of peripheral blood. The CDR3 loop is CASSGEAIYEQYF. CDR3 nucleotides: TGTGCCAGCAGTGGCGAGGCCATCTACGAGCAGTACTTC.